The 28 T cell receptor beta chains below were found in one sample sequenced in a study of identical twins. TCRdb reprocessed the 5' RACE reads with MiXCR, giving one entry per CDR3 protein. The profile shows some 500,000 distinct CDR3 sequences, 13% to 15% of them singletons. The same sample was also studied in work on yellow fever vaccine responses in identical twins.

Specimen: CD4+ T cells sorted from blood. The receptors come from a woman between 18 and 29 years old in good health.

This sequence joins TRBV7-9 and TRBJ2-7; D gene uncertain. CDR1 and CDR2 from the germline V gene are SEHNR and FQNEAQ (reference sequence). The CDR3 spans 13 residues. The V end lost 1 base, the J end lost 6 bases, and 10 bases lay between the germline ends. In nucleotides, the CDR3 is TGTGCCAGCAGCTTAGACCAGATCGGCGAGCAGTACTTC. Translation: CASSLDQIGEQYF.

The chain's CDR3 is CATSRARDTEETQYF. The CDR3 DNA is TGTGCCACCAGCAGAGCCCGGGACACGGAAGAGACCCAGTACTTC. The V gene is TRBV15, the J gene TRBJ2-5; a weak D match, TRBD1 (6 bases). V was clipped by 1 base and J by 3 bases, with 12 bases between them. The CDR3 extends over 15 amino acids. Germline CDR1 and CDR2: LNHNV and YYDKDF (reference sequence).

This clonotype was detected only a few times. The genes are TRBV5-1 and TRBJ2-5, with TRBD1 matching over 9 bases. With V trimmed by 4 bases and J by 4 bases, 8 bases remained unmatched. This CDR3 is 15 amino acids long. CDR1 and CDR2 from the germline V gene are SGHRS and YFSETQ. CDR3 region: CASSKQGAAPETQYF. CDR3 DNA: TGCGCCAGCAGCAAACAGGGGGCCGCCCCAGAGACCCAGTACTTC. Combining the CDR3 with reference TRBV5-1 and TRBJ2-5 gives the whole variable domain KAGVTQTPRYLIKTRGQQVTLSCSPISGHRSVSWYQQTPGQGLQFLFEYFSETQRNKGNFPGRFSGRQFSNSRSEMNVSTLELGDSALYLCASSKQGAAPETQYFGPGTRLLVL.

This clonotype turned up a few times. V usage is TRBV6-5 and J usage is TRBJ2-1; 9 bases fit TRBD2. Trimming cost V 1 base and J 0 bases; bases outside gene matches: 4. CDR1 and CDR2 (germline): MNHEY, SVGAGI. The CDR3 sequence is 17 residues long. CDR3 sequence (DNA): TGTGCCAGCAGTTACTTTAGCGGGGGAAGCTCCTACAATGAGCAGTTCTTC. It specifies CASSYFSGGSSYNEQFF.

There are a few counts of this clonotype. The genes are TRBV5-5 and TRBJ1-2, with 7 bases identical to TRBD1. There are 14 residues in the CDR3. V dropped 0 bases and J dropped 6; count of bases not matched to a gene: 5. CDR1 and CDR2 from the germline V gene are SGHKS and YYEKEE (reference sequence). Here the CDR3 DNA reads TGTGCCAGCAGCTTGGTCTGGGACAGCAATGGCTACACCTTC. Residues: CASSLVWDSNGYTF.

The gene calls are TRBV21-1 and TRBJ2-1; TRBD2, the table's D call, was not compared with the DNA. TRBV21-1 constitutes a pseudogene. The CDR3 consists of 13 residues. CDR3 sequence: CASSKAGGNEQFF. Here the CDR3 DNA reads TGTGCCAGCAGCAAAGCAGGAGGCAATGAGCAGTTCTTC.

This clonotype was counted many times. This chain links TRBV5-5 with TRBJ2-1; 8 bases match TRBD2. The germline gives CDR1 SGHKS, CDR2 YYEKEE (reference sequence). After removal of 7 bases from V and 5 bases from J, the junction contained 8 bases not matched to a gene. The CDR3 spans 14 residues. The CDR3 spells CASGGAGDHNEQFF. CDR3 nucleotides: TGTGCCAGCGGCGGAGCGGGGGATCACAATGAGCAGTTCTTC.

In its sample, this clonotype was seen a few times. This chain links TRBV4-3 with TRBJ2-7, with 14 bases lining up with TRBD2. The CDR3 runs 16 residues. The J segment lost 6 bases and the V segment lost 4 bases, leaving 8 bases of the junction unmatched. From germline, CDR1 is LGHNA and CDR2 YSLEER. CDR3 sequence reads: CASSPGLAGVLREQYF. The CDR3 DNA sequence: TGCGCCAGCAGCCCGGGACTAGCGGGAGTTTTGCGCGAGCAGTACTTC.

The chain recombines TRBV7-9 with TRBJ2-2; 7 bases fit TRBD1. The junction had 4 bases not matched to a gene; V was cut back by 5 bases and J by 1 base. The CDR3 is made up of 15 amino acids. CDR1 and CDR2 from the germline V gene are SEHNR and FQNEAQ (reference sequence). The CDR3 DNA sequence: TGTGCCAGCAGCGGGCGACAGGGGAACACCGGGGAGCTGTTTTTT. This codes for CASSGRQGNTGELFF.

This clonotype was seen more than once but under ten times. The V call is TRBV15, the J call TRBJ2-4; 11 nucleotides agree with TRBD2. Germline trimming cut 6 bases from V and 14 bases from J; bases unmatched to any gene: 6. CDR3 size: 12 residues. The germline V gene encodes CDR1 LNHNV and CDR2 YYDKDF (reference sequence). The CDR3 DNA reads TGTGCCACCAGTCAGACTAGCGGGGTTGAGTACTTC. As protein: CATSQTSGVEYF.

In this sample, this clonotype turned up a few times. CDR3 nucleotides: TGTGCCAGCAGTTACCGGGACTTAAACACTGAAGCTTTCTTT. This sequence encodes CASSYRDLNTEAFF. The chain employs TRBV28 and TRBJ1-1; D perhaps matches TRBD1 (5 bases). This CDR3 is built from 14 residues. Germline V CDR1 and CDR2: MDHEN, SYDVKM. Trimming pared 4 bases from V and 2 bases from J, leaving 11 bases between. The variable domain in full, completed from reference TRBV28 and TRBJ1-1, reads DVKVTQSSRYLVKRTGEKVFLECVQDMDHENMFWYRQDPGLGLRLIYFSYDVKMKEKGDIPEGYSVSREKKERFSLILESASTNQTSMYLCASSYRDLNTEAFFGQGTRLTVV.

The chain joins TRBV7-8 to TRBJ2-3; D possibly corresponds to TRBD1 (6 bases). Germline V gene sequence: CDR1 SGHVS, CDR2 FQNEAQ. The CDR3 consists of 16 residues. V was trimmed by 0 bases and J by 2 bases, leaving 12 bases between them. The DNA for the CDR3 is TGTGCCAGCAGCTTAGCACCGACAGGATTCACAGATACGCAGTATTTT. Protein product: CASSLAPTGFTDTQYF.

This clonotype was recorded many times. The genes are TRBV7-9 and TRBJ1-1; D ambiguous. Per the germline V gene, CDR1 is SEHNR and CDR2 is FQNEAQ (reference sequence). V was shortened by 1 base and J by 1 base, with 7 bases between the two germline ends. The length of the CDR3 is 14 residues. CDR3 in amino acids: CASSLGAANTEAFF. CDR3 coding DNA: TGTGCCAGCAGCTTAGGGGCAGCGAACACTGAAGCTTTCTTT.

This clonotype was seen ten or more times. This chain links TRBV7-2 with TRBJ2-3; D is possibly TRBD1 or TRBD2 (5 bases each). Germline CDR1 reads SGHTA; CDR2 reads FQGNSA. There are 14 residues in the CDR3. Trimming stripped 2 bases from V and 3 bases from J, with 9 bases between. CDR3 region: CASSLSGRTDTQYF. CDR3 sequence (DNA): TGTGCCAGCAGCTTATCGGGGCGGACAGATACGCAGTATTTT.

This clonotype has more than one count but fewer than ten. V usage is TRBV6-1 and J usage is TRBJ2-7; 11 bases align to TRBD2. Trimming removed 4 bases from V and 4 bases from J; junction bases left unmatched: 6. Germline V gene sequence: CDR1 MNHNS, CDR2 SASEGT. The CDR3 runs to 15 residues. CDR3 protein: CASSAGTSGKYEQYF. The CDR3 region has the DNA TGTGCCAGCAGTGCGGGGACTAGCGGCAAGTACGAGCAGTACTTC.

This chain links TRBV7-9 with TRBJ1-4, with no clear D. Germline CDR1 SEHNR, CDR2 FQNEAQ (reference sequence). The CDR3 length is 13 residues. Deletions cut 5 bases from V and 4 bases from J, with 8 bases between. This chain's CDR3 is CASSPRYNEKLFF. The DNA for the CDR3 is TGTGCCAGCAGCCCGAGGTATAATGAAAAACTGTTTTTT. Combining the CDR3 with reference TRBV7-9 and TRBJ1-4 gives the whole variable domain DTGVSQNPRHKITKRGQNVTFRCDPISEHNRLYWYRQTLGQGPEFLTYFQNEAQLEKSRLLSDRFSAERPKGSFSTLEIQRTEQGDSAMYLCASSPRYNEKLFFGSGTQLSVL.

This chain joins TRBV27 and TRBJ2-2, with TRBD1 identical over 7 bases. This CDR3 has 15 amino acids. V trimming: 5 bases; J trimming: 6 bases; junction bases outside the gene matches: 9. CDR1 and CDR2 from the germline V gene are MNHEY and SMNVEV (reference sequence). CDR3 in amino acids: CASSPLDRVAGELFF. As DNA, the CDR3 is TGTGCCAGCAGTCCCCTTGACAGGGTAGCCGGGGAGCTGTTTTTT.

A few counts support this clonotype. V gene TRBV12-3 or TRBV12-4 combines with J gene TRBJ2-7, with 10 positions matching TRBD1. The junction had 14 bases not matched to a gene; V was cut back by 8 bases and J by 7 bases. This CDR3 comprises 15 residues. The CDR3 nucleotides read TGTGCCAGCCGTCTAGGGACAGGGGCCTTTGGGGAGCAGTACTTC. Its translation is CASRLGTGAFGEQYF.

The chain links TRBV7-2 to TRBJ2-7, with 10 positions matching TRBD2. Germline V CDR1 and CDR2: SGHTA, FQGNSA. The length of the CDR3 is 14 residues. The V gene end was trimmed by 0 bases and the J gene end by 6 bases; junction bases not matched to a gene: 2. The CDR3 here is CASSLAAGGLEQYF. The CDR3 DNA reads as TGTGCCAGCAGCTTAGCAGCGGGAGGGCTCGAGCAGTACTTC.

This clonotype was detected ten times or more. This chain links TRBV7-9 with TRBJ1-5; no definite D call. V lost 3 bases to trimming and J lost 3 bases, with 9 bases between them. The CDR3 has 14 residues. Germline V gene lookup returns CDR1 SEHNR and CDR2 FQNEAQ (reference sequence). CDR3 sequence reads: CASSLGSHNQPQHF. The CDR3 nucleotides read TGTGCCAGCAGCTTGGGCAGTCACAATCAGCCCCAGCATTTT. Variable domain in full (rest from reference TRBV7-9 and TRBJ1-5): DTGVSQNPRHKITKRGQNVTFRCDPISEHNRLYWYRQTLGQGPEFLTYFQNEAQLEKSRLLSDRFSAERPKGSFSTLEIQRTEQGDSAMYLCASSLGSHNQPQHFGDGTRLSIL.

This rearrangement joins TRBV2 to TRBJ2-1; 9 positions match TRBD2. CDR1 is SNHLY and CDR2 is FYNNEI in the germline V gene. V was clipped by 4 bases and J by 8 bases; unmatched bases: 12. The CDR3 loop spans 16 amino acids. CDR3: CASSGNSGGWGYEQFF. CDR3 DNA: TGTGCCAGCAGTGGTAACAGCGGGGGGTGGGGATATGAGCAGTTCTTC.

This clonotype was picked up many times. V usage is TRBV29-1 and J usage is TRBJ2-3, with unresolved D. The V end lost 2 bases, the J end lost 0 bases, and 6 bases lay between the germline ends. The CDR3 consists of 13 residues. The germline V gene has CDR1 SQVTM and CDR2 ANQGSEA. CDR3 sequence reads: CSVEIQSTDTQYF. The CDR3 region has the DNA TGCAGCGTTGAAATACAGAGCACAGATACGCAGTATTTT.

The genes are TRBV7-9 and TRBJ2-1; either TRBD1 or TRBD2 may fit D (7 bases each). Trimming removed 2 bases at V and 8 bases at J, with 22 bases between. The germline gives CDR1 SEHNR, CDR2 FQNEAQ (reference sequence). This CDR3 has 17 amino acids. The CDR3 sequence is CASSLTLPRRGRDEQFF. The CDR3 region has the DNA TGTGCCAGCAGCTTAACCCTCCCCCGCAGGGGGAGGGATGAGCAGTTCTTC.

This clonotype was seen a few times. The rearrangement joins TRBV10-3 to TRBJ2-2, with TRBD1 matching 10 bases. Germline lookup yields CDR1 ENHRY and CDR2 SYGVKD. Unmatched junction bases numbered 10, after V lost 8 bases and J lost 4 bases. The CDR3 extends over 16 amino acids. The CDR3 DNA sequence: TGTGCCATCTGCGACAGGGGGCCCCAGGTCACCGGGGAGCTGTTTTTT. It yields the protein CAICDRGPQVTGELFF.

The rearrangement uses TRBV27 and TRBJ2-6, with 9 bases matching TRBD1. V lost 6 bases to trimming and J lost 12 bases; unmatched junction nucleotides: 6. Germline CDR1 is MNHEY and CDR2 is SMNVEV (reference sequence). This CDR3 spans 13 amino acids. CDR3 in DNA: TGTGCCAGCAGAGCCGGGACAGGGCGCGTCCTGACTTTC. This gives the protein CASRAGTGRVLTF. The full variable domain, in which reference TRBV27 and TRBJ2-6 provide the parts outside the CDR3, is EAQVTQNPRYLITVTGKKLTVTCSQNMNHEYMSWYRQDPGLGLRQIYYSMNVEVTDKGDVPEGYKVSRKEKRNFPLILESPSPNQTSLYFCASRAGTGRVLTFGAGSRLTVL.

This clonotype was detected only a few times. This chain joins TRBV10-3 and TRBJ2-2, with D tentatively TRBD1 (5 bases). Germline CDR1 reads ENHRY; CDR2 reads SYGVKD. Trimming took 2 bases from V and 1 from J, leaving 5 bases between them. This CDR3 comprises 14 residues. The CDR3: CAISERGNTGELFF. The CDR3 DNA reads TGTGCCATCAGTGAGAGGGGGAACACCGGGGAGCTGTTTTTT.

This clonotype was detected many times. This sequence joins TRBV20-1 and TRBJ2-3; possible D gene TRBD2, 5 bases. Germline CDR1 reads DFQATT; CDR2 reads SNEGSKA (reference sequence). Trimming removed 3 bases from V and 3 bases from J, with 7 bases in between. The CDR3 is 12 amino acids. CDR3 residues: CSASTRTDTQYF. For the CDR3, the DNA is TGCAGTGCTAGCACTAGGACAGATACGCAGTATTTT.

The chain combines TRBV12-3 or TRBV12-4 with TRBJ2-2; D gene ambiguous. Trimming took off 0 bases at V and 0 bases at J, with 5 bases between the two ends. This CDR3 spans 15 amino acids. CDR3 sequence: CASSLAAPNTGELFF. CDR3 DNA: TGTGCCAGCAGTTTAGCGGCCCCGAACACCGGGGAGCTGTTTTTT.